This TCR beta chain derives from a study of EBV T-cell therapy then PD-1 blockade in nasopharyngeal carcinoma. Regarding this clone: Antigen specificity is unknown.

Sequenced by immunoSEQ multiplex PCR; TCRdb stores in-frame clones only, minus some. The profile shows 20,000 to 25,000 clones, 82% of them singletons. The treatment is: AdE1-LMPpoly-expanded autologous EBV-specific T-cell therapy followed by anti-PD-1 nivolumab. The CDR3 is 17 residues long. The clonotype was recovered from a man aged 35-49 years with nasopharyngeal carcinoma. This chain uses TRBV21-1 with TRBJ1-1; TRBD1 is taken as the D call from the table, unchecked against the DNA. TRBV21-1 is a pseudogene segment. The specimen comprised CD8+ T cells from blood, sampled at day -245 from a patient whose treatment included autologous EBV-specific T cells and nivolumab. The CDR3 sequence is CASSQNYQGKFATEAFF. CDR3 nucleotide sequence: TGTGCCAGCAGCCAAAACTACCAGGGGAAGTTTGCCACTGAAGCTTTCTTT.